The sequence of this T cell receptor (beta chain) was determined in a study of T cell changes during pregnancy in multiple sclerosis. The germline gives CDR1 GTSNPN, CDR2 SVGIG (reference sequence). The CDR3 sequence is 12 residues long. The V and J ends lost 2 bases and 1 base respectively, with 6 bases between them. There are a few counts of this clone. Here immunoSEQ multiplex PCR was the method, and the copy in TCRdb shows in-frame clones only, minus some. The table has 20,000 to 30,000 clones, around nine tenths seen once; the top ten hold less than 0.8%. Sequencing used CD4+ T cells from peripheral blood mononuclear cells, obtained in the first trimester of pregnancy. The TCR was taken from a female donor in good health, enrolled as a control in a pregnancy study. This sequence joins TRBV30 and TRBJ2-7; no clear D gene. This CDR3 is CAWSLQSYEQYF. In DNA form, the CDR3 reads TGTGCCTGGAGTCTGCAGTCCTACGAGCAGTACTTC.